These T cell receptor beta chains were read from a single sample in a study of Ad26.COV2.S vaccination and SARS-CoV-2 variants. Data came from immunoSEQ multiplex PCR; TCRdb stores just in-frame clones and leaves some out. Among 500,000 or so clones listed, nearly 90% were seen once. The sample consisted of peripheral blood, taken in a trial of Ad26.COV2.S vaccine versus placebo. These receptors were obtained from a person aged 18 to 59 who received the Ad26.COV2.S COVID-19 vaccine or a placebo. Both conserved end residues are trimmed from each CDR3. Each record gives: J gene, D gene, V gene, CDR3 protein. A D gene is named only where the DNA matches it firmly.

j_call: TRBJ2-3; d_call: NA; v_call: TRBV4-3; cdr3_aa: ASSPSGSWITDTQY
j_call: TRBJ1-3; d_call: TRBD1; v_call: TRBV9; cdr3_aa: ASSARDRDGNTIY
j_call: TRBJ1-1; d_call: NA; v_call: TRBV11-1; cdr3_aa: ASSSYGQNTEAF
j_call: TRBJ1-2; d_call: NA; v_call: TRBV11-2; cdr3_aa: ASSPDTNYGYT
j_call: TRBJ2-1; d_call: NA; v_call: TRBV15; cdr3_aa: ATKLAGRPPPYNEQF
j_call: TRBJ2-4; d_call: NA; v_call: TRBV4-3; cdr3_aa: ASSQGWAGENIQY
j_call: TRBJ2-5; d_call: NA; v_call: TRBV5-4; cdr3_aa: ASSSPSDSQETQY
j_call: TRBJ2-3; d_call: TRBD1; v_call: TRBV7-3; cdr3_aa: ASGQGVADTQY
j_call: TRBJ1-5; d_call: NA; v_call: TRBV11-2; cdr3_aa: ASSRDTDQPQH
j_call: TRBJ2-7; d_call: TRBD1; v_call: TRBV5-1; cdr3_aa: ASSINRGFLAYEQY
j_call: TRBJ2-3; d_call: NA; v_call: TRBV5-4; cdr3_aa: ASSLNTVSTDTQY
j_call: TRBJ2-1; d_call: NA; v_call: TRBV11-3; cdr3_aa: ASSLEGEQF
j_call: TRBJ1-2; d_call: NA; v_call: TRBV7-9; cdr3_aa: ASSLGLVVSENYGYT
j_call: TRBJ1-2; d_call: NA; v_call: TRBV9; cdr3_aa: ASSARGTAYGYT
j_call: TRBJ1-6; d_call: NA; v_call: TRBV7-2; cdr3_aa: ASSFSDWAAGYNSPLH
j_call: TRBJ1-2; d_call: TRBD1; v_call: TRBV3-1/TRBV3-2; cdr3_aa: ASSQADRGYGYT
j_call: TRBJ1-5; d_call: NA; v_call: TRBV30; cdr3_aa: AWSVGKGPSQPQH
j_call: TRBJ2-5; d_call: NA; v_call: TRBV9; cdr3_aa: ASSVGIAEETQY
j_call: TRBJ2-3; d_call: NA; v_call: TRBV5-4; cdr3_aa: ASSFLASAATDTQY
j_call: TRBJ2-2; d_call: NA; v_call: TRBV7-2; cdr3_aa: ASSQVGTSNTGELF
j_call: TRBJ2-7; d_call: TRBD1; v_call: TRBV20-1; cdr3_aa: SRQGVYEQY
j_call: TRBJ1-2; d_call: NA; v_call: TRBV19; cdr3_aa: ANLTVNYGYT
j_call: TRBJ1-2; d_call: NA; v_call: TRBV18; cdr3_aa: ASSPRARIPYGYT
j_call: TRBJ1-1; d_call: NA; v_call: TRBV7-3; cdr3_aa: ASRLTENTEAF
j_call: TRBJ2-3; d_call: TRBD2; v_call: TRBV5-1; cdr3_aa: ASSLMNSGSVDTQY
j_call: TRBJ2-1; d_call: TRBD1; v_call: TRBV27; cdr3_aa: ASSLWPRDRGLGEQF
j_call: TRBJ2-7; d_call: NA; v_call: TRBV19; cdr3_aa: ASSVQGIRYEQY
j_call: TRBJ1-4; d_call: TRBD1; v_call: TRBV28; cdr3_aa: ASSFRPADRGREKLF
j_call: TRBJ2-3; d_call: TRBD2; v_call: TRBV13; cdr3_aa: ASSFGLAGPLSSTDTQY
j_call: TRBJ1-2; d_call: NA; v_call: TRBV4-3; cdr3_aa: ASSQALPYGYT
j_call: TRBJ1-5; d_call: NA; v_call: TRBV27; cdr3_aa: ASSRKPQH
j_call: TRBJ2-1; d_call: TRBD2; v_call: TRBV2; cdr3_aa: ASSEEGLAYNEQF
j_call: TRBJ2-7; d_call: NA; v_call: TRBV6-2/TRBV6-3; cdr3_aa: ASSHSSYEQY
j_call: TRBJ1-6; d_call: TRBD1; v_call: TRBV5-5; cdr3_aa: ASSPTGSALNSPLH
j_call: TRBJ1-5; d_call: NA; v_call: TRBV6-6; cdr3_aa: ASSYLQGNQPQH
j_call: TRBJ2-1; d_call: NA; v_call: TRBV11-3; cdr3_aa: ASSSRGFNEQF
j_call: TRBJ1-1; d_call: NA; v_call: TRBV7-2; cdr3_aa: ASSFGGNTEAF
j_call: TRBJ2-5; d_call: NA; v_call: TRBV4-1; cdr3_aa: ASSPQENRKETQY
j_call: TRBJ1-2; d_call: NA; v_call: TRBV5-1; cdr3_aa: ASSLGAAGPNYGYT
j_call: TRBJ2-7; d_call: TRBD1; v_call: TRBV6-6; cdr3_aa: ASSRQGYEQY
j_call: TRBJ2-1; d_call: TRBD1; v_call: TRBV5-4; cdr3_aa: ASSLSATGIQF
j_call: TRBJ1-5; d_call: NA; v_call: TRBV27; cdr3_aa: ASSFTTGFNQPQH
j_call: TRBJ1-2; d_call: NA; v_call: TRBV7-2; cdr3_aa: ASSFGATGSLYGYT
j_call: TRBJ1-3; d_call: NA; v_call: TRBV2; cdr3_aa: ASSALGEGRGNTIY
j_call: TRBJ1-3; d_call: NA; v_call: TRBV7-9; cdr3_aa: ASSPSAGNTIY
j_call: TRBJ1-1; d_call: NA; v_call: TRBV7-8; cdr3_aa: ASSLRTRETEAF
j_call: TRBJ2-1; d_call: NA; v_call: TRBV20-1; cdr3_aa: SPVGNEQF
j_call: TRBJ1-6; d_call: NA; v_call: TRBV29-1; cdr3_aa: SVKSNNSPLH
j_call: TRBJ1-3; d_call: NA; v_call: TRBV11-2; cdr3_aa: ASSLEPGSGNTIY
j_call: TRBJ1-4; d_call: NA; v_call: TRBV2; cdr3_aa: ASRAGRGDEKLF
j_call: TRBJ1-1; d_call: NA; v_call: TRBV3-1/TRBV3-2; cdr3_aa: ASSQWRSSNTEAF
j_call: TRBJ2-5; d_call: NA; v_call: TRBV7-6; cdr3_aa: ASSLILRETQY
j_call: TRBJ2-1; d_call: TRBD2; v_call: TRBV5-1; cdr3_aa: ASSLVLAGSNEQF